This T cell receptor beta chain came from a study of CD8+ T cells in alopecia areata. Following RNA extraction, reverse transcription yielded cDNA that acted as the sequencing template. TCRdb's copy holds only in-frame clones and misses some; the assay was immunoSEQ multiplex PCR. The profile shows about 190,000 clones, about 60% of them singletons. Indicated treatment: oral pan-JAK inhibitor, 5-10 mg twice daily. Sequenced material: CD8+ T cells sorted from blood, taken at week 24, from a patient treated with tofacitinib. This receptor was obtained from a human donor with alopecia areata.

For the CDR3, the DNA is TGTGCCAGCAGCTTAGGCGGATTAAACTATGGCTACACCTTC. Its protein product is CASSLGGLNYGYTF. The chain employs TRBV7-8 and TRBJ1-2, with D hard to call. The germline V gene encodes CDR1 SGHVS and CDR2 FQNEAQ. The CDR3 runs 14 residues. The V gene lost 1 base and the J gene lost 2 bases, with 8 bases spanning the gap.